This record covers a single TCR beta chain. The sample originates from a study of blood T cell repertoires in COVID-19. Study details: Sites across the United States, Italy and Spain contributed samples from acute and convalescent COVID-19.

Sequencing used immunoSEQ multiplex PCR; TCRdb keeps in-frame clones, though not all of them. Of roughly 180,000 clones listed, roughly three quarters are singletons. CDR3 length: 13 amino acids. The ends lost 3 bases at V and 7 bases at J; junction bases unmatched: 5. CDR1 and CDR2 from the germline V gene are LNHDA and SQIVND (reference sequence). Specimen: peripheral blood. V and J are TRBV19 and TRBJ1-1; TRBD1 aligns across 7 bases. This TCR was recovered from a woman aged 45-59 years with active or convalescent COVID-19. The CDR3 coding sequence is TGTGCCAGTAGTATGGGCAGGGGGATTGAAGCTTTCTTT. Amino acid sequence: CASSMGRGIEAFF.